This T cell receptor (beta chain) was recovered during a study of blood T cells in healthy people across ages (dated by TCRdb to about 2015). Turning to the overall study: In model experiments, template switching captured roughly one uniquely barcoded TCR beta cDNA molecule for every two T cells. The study measured age-related changes in TCR beta repertoire diversity using deep sequencing normalized with unique cDNA molecular identifiers. The donors were divided into four age groups: young (average approximately 17 years), middle-aged (about 40), aged (62) and long-lived (82). Using the same blood draw, the study looked at two additional independent replicas of 1 million unique cDNA reads for two donors, one aged 18 to 29 and the other aged 80 or older. Here is what the overall study found, with its caveats: Because donor CMV infection status was unknown, age-related changes in expanded clonotypes were potentially confounded. Total diversity estimates from one million sequenced T cells were considered lower bounds and underestimates. Observed TCR beta diversity correlated strongly with the percentage of naive T cells measured by flow cytometry. Compared with the aged group, the long-lived group had more naive CD4+ T cells, fewer expanded clones and increased TCR diversity, suggesting age selection. Observed TCR beta diversity per million T cells fell roughly linearly with age, and a significant reduction was already apparent by age around 40. Because profiling used bulk unsorted PBMCs, naive and antigen-experienced compartments could not be compared conclusively.

Library preparation employed 5' RACE. Sequencing was performed on an Illumina HiSeq 2500. A second about 7 to 11 cycle PCR used a sample-barcoded 5' primer and a J-beta primer mix. A unique molecular identifier was introduced onto each TCR beta cDNA molecule by a template-switch 5' adaptor carrying 12 random nucleotides. At least 3 million CDR3-containing paired-end reads were obtained from each sample. All of the RNA was converted into first-strand cDNA using the Mint cDNA synthesis kit, with a TRBC-specific oligonucleotide serving as the primer. Following uracil-DNA glycosylase treatment, a first 18-cycle PCR with universal primers M1SS and BC2_uni_R was performed on all cDNA. Per the authors' processing: For normalization, 1 million high-quality reads, each with a distinct molecular identifier, were randomly selected from each sample. Instead of being binned into consensus sequences, reads that shared molecular identifiers were thrown out. CDR3 identification, clonotype clustering and error correction used MiTCR with a Q25 quality threshold and the strictest error-elimination algorithm. A nonparametric unseen species model with Euler transformation was used to estimate lower-bound total TCR beta diversity. The raw public reads went through TCRdb reprocessing: fastp at Q25, MiXCR clone calling, in-frame beta chains kept. Records with the same CDR3 protein are collapsed into one entry carrying the most frequent genes and DNA. The authors' filters were not applied to this entry. Present in this sample are some 890,000 distinct CDR3 sequences, 25% to 30% of which were seen just once. Jointly, the top ten make up roughly a tenth of the sample.

Donors were a few dozen systemically healthy Caucasian individuals from Russia aged roughly 6 to 100 years. Each donor gave roughly 9 milliliters of peripheral blood, drawn into EDTA-treated Vacutainer tubes. Ficoll-Paque density-gradient centrifugation was used to isolate PBMCs, with at least 6.5 million per sample. Total RNA, at least 6 micrograms per sample, was extracted from PBMCs with Trizol reagent. For every donor, flow cytometry on a PBMC aliquot measured the percentage of naive CD45RAhigh/CD27high T cells. A remark on this clonotype: There is no known antigen for this receptor. No much larger clonotype is one base removed from it; base qualities were not supplied.

The germline V gene (reference sequence) provides CDR1 SGHAT and CDR2 FQDESV. After removal of 5 bases from V and 0 bases from J, the junction retains 11 bases not matched to a gene. The CDR3 has 17 amino acids, counting the end cysteine and phenylalanine. The retained sequence is limited to the CDR3, 51 bases, with the frame set at the first base. The sample was also reused in another study, on T cells of mothers and their children. As the second publication notes: Donors were nine systemically healthy Caucasian individuals: three mothers and their six children. cDNA synthesis consumed the entire amount of extracted RNA, loaded at around 1.5 ug RNA in each 15 ul reaction. Sample barcodes and 2-4 random nucleotides were added via the M1S primer in the second PCR. Over 9 million TCR beta CDR3 reads came from each mother, compared with approximately 3 million reads from each child. In both related and unrelated pairs, thymic selection shapes the output of TCR recombination in a similar way, with inherited differences having only a minor effect. Normalized repertoire overlap was always found to be slightly, but never significantly, higher in related mother-child pairs than in unrelated mother-child pairs. With a sensitivity of approximately 100 clones per million clonotypes, no persistent microchimeric T cell clones were detected. Deep NGS was used in the study to compare the TCR beta repertoires of mothers and children and to look for features that separate related mother-child pairs from unrelated individuals. Mothers averaged 40 +/- 4 years of age and children averaged around 10 +/- 4 years. After adapters were ligated using NEBNext reagents, the libraries underwent 100+100 nt paired-end sequencing on an Illumina HiSeq 2000. Mother and child libraries were prepared a month apart and sequenced in separate runs to prevent cross-contamination. Between roughly 500,000 and 2,100,000 distinct TCR beta clonotypes were identified per donor. Naive TCR beta clonotypes were estimated from low-frequency clonotypes matched to each donor's FACS-determined naive share, without sorting.

This receptor was obtained from a woman in her 40s in good health. The V and J segments used are TRBV11-1 and TRBJ2-3; 7 bases in between match TRBD2. The sequenced material came from blood. The base sequence is TGTGCCAGCAGCCGAAACGAGCGGGGACCTAGCACAGATACGCAGTATTTT. Translation gives CASSRNERGPSTDTQYF. Beyond the CDR3, the reference TRBV11-1 and TRBJ2-3 genes provide the residues; the full variable domain reads: EAEVAQSPRYKITEKSQAVAFWCDPISGHATLYWYRQILGQGPELLVQFQDESVVDDSQLPKDRFSAERLKGVDSTLKIQPAELGDSAMYLCASSRNERGPSTDTQYFGPGTRLTVL.